The 30 T cell receptor beta chains given below trace back to one sample, sequenced in a study of OX40 agonist ivuxolimab in advanced cancers. The library came from the immunoSEQ multiplex PCR assay. What TCRdb holds here is the immuneACCESS table cut down to in-frame rearrangements. Part of the clones is not present; checked against another copy, under half of the missing clones reflect an unresolved V gene, and the others are unexplained. This sample gives 55,000 to 65,000 clones in total; 80% to 90% of them show up just once. The top ten hold around 2.1% of the sample. Sequencing used CD4+ or CD8+ T cells sorted from blood, obtained in a trial of the OX40 agonist ivuxolimab. The source is an adult with an advanced solid tumor such as melanoma, head and neck, liver or kidney cancer.

The genes are TRBV6-6 and TRBJ1-6; 7 positions match TRBD1. Trimming at V came to 5 bases and at J to 5 bases, leaving 3 bases not matched to a gene. Per the germline V gene, CDR1 is MNHNY and CDR2 is SVGAGI (reference sequence). This CDR3 contains 14 residues. The DNA for the CDR3 is TGTGCCAGCAGTACTGGGACAGATAATTCACCCCTCCACTTT. Protein sequence: CASSTGTDNSPLHF.

The chain has TRBV9 and TRBJ1-2; D uncertain. With 2 bases removed from V and 4 bases from J, the gap between germline ends came to 15 bases. The CDR3 runs to 15 residues. From germline, CDR1 is SGDLS and CDR2 YYNGEE. CDR3 coding DNA: TGTGCCAGCAGCGTTGACCCAGGAGGCAGCTATGGCTACACCTTC. Encoded protein: CASSVDPGGSYGYTF.

The J gene is TRBJ1-2, the V gene TRBV5-8, with D possibly matching TRBD1 (6 bases). CDR3 length equals 14 residues. Trimming stripped 0 bases from V and 7 bases from J, with 13 bases between. Germline V gene data show CDR1 as SGHTS and CDR2 as YDEGEE. The CDR3 coding sequence is TGTGCCAGCAGCTTGGCTGGGGGCTTGGGTGGCTACACCTTC. This codes for CASSLAGGLGGYTF.

The chain couples TRBV11-2 to TRBJ2-3; D possibly corresponds to TRBD1 (5 bases). Trimming shortened V by 6 bases and J by 3 bases, and 7 bases separated the two germline ends. Germline V gives CDR1 SGHAT, CDR2 FQNNGV. This CDR3 has 12 amino acids. Here the CDR3 reads CASRRGTDTQYF. In nucleotides, the CDR3 is TGTGCCAGCAGAAGGGGAACAGATACGCAGTATTTT.

The CDR3 coding sequence is TGTGCCATCAGTGAGTCGGTCGCTGGCGCAACTAATGAAAAACTGTTTTTT. The encoded protein is CAISESVAGATNEKLFF. The J gene is TRBJ1-4, the V gene TRBV10-3, with D unclear. Germline V gene data show CDR1 as ENHRY and CDR2 as SYGVKD. Trimming removed 0 bases at V and 0 bases at J, with 11 bases between. This CDR3 spans 17 amino acids.

This chain joins TRBV7-9 and TRBJ2-5, with D perhaps matching TRBD1 or TRBD2 (6 bases each). V was cut by 5 bases and J by 3 bases, with 16 bases left in between. CDR3 length: 15 amino acids. Germline V lookup: CDR1 SEHNR, CDR2 FQNEAQ (reference sequence). The CDR3 reads CASSPWGAAEETQYF. The CDR3, as DNA: TGTGCCAGCAGCCCCTGGGGGGCGGCTGAAGAGACCCAGTACTTC.

The chain recombines TRBV7-2 with TRBJ1-5; the D gene is possibly TRBD1 (6 bases). V was trimmed by 4 bases and J by 0 bases, leaving 10 bases between them. This CDR3 has 15 amino acids. Germline CDR1 reads SGHTA; CDR2 reads FQGNSA. CDR3 protein: CASSYGTSSNQPQHF. CDR3 sequence (DNA): TGTGCCAGCAGCTATGGGACAAGTAGCAATCAGCCCCAGCATTTT.

The V gene is TRBV12-5, the J gene TRBJ2-7, with D unresolved. The CDR3 is 14 amino acids. Trimming stripped 2 bases from V and 2 bases from J, with 10 bases between. Per germline, CDR1 LGHNT and CDR2 FRNRAP. The CDR3 region is CASGLWVETYEQYF. CDR3 bases: TGTGCTAGTGGTTTGTGGGTAGAAACCTACGAGCAGTACTTC. The variable domain in full, with the rest retrieved from reference TRBV12-5 and TRBJ2-7, is DARVTQTPRHKVTEMGQEVTMRCQPILGHNTVFWYRQTMMQGLELLAYFRNRAPLDDSGMPKDRFSAEMPDATLATLKIQPSEPRDSAVYFCASGLWVETYEQYFGPGTRLTVT.

This chain connects TRBV5-1 to TRBJ1-1; tentatively, D is TRBD1 (5 bases). Germline CDR1 reads SGHRS; CDR2 reads YFSETQ. This CDR3 spans 16 amino acids. V gave up 0 bases and J gave up 0 bases, with 12 bases separating them. This CDR3 reads CASSLAGVGMNTEAFF. The CDR3 DNA reads as TGCGCCAGCAGCTTGGCGGGGGTGGGCATGAACACTGAAGCTTTCTTT.

The chain has TRBV20-1 and TRBJ2-7; D gene ambiguous. Germline V CDR1 and CDR2: DFQATT, SNEGSKA (reference sequence). CDR3 length: 11 amino acids. Trimming removed 3 bases at V and 4 bases at J, with 7 bases between. CDR3 nucleotide sequence: TGCAGTGCTAGGCTGTCATACGAGCAGTACTTC. Its protein product is CSARLSYEQYF.

The J gene is TRBJ2-5, the V gene TRBV5-8; 8 positions agree with TRBD1. The J call may be mistaken, given a closer DNA end match to TRBJ2-7. The CDR3 loop spans 14 amino acids. The germline V gene has CDR1 SGHTS and CDR2 YDEGEE. CDR3 amino acids: CASSQWTGFYEQYF. CDR3 coding DNA: TGTGCCAGCAGCCAGTGGACAGGGTTCTACGAGCAGTACTTC.

The V gene is TRBV7-9, the J gene TRBJ2-3; no reliable D call. Germline lookup yields CDR1 SEHNR and CDR2 FQNEAQ (reference sequence). This CDR3 spans 14 amino acids. V lost 5 bases to trimming and J lost 5 bases, with 14 bases between them. The CDR3 reads CASSARALRDTQYF. CDR3 nucleotide sequence: TGTGCCAGCAGCGCCCGGGCCCTGAGAGATACGCAGTATTTT.

The chain recombines TRBV7-2 with TRBJ2-7; 9 bases agree with TRBD2. V shed 0 bases and J 0 bases; nucleotides not matched to a gene: 3. Germline V gives CDR1 SGHTA, CDR2 FQGNSA. The CDR3 sequence is 16 residues long. The CDR3 is CASSLAPSGASYEQYF. CDR3 bases: TGTGCCAGCAGCTTAGCACCTAGCGGGGCCTCCTACGAGCAGTACTTC.

This clone was observed once. This chain links TRBV11-2 with TRBJ1-1, with no clear D. Germline values: CDR1 SGHAT, CDR2 FQNNGV. The CDR3 totals 14 residues. Trimming removed 3 bases at V and 4 bases at J, with 12 bases between. The CDR3 DNA sequence: TGTGCCAGCAGCTTGACCACGACGACCACTGAAGCTTTCTTT. Translated, it gives CASSLTTTTTEAFF.

J is TRBJ1-2 and V is TRBV28; no clear D. V lost 5 bases, J lost 0 bases, and 16 bases lay in between. This CDR3 contains 16 residues. The germline V gene has CDR1 MDHEN and CDR2 SYDVKM. The chain's CDR3 is CASSRVQVMSNYGYTF. The CDR3 DNA reads as TGTGCCAGCAGTCGGGTCCAGGTCATGTCTAACTATGGCTACACCTTC.

The table lists this clone with a count of one. The genes are TRBV14 and TRBJ2-7; 8 bases are shared with TRBD2. J lost 3 bases, V lost 2 bases, and 3 bases had no gene match. This CDR3 contains 14 residues. CDR1 is SGHDN and CDR2 is FVKESK in the germline V gene. Here the CDR3 DNA reads TGTGCCAGCAGCCAACCGGGACTAGGCTACGAGCAGTACTTC. Protein sequence: CASSQPGLGYEQYF.

CDR3 bases: TGTGCCAGCCGATCCGGGACTAGTGTAGAGACCCAGTACTTC. Protein: CASRSGTSVETQYF. The J gene is TRBJ2-5, the V gene TRBV19, with 8 bases that match TRBD2. Germline lookup yields CDR1 LNHDA and CDR2 SQIVND (reference sequence). J was trimmed by 4 bases and V by 9 bases; bases with no gene match: 10. This CDR3 has 14 residues. The full variable domain, in which reference TRBV19 and TRBJ2-5 provide the parts outside the CDR3, is DGGITQSPKYLFRKEGQNVTLSCEQNLNHDAMYWYRQDPGQGLRLIYYSQIVNDFQKGDIAEGYSVSREKKESFPLTVTSAQKNPTAFYLCASRSGTSVETQYFGPGTRLLVL.

This clone was detected only a few times. The chain uses TRBV28 and TRBJ1-1; tentative D call: TRBD1 (5 bases). This CDR3 region has 17 residues. Germline CDR1 and CDR2: MDHEN and SYDVKM. The V end lost 5 bases, the J end lost 2 bases, and 21 bases lay between the germline ends. The CDR3 reads CASSPPAGTALNTEAFF. Here the CDR3 DNA reads TGTGCCAGCAGTCCCCCCGCCGGGACGGCGTTAAACACTGAAGCTTTCTTT.

This clone has only a few counts. V is TRBV5-6 and J is TRBJ2-3; perhaps TRBD2 as D (5 bases). There are 15 residues in the CDR3. Germline V gene sequence: CDR1 SGHDT, CDR2 YYEEEE. The germline V and J ends were trimmed by 3 bases and 5 bases, with 16 bases remaining between them. DNA of the CDR3: TGTGCCAGCAGCTGGGGTAGCGATTCGGGAGATACGCAGTATTTT. It encodes CASSWGSDSGDTQYF.

The CDR3 sequence: CASRVHGGNQYF. CDR3 bases: TGTGCCAGCAGAGTCCACGGTGGAAACCAGTACTTC. The chain joins TRBV6-5 to TRBJ2-5, with D uncertain. Trimming stripped 6 bases from V and 10 bases from J, with 15 bases between. CDR1 and CDR2 (germline): MNHEY, SVGAGI. The CDR3 is 12 residues long.

The chain recombines TRBV28 with TRBJ1-5, with a weak D call TRBD1 (6 bases). Germline V lookup: CDR1 MDHEN, CDR2 SYDVKM. The CDR3 loop spans 14 amino acids. The ends were cut back, 6 bases at V and 4 bases at J, with 13 bases in the middle. The CDR3 DNA reads as TGTGCCAGCAGCCTAGGGGGGACAAATCAGCCCCAGCATTTT. As protein: CASSLGGTNQPQHF.

The rearrangement links TRBV18 to TRBJ1-5; weak D call: TRBD1 (5 bases). The V gene's germline CDR1 is KGHSH and CDR2 LQKENI. The CDR3 runs to 15 residues. Deletions cut 1 base from V and 0 bases from J, with 7 bases between. Here the CDR3 reads CASSPLGVSNQPQHF. The CDR3 nucleotides read TGTGCCAGCTCACCACTGGGGGTTAGCAATCAGCCCCAGCATTTT.

The chain has TRBV30 and TRBJ1-4; D is unclear. The CDR3 consists of 14 residues. Germline V lookup: CDR1 GTSNPN, CDR2 SVGIG (reference sequence). The V gene lost 1 base and the J gene lost 8 bases, with 14 bases spanning the gap. CDR3 region: CAWSGSSRREKLFF. CDR3 in DNA: TGTGCCTGGAGTGGTTCCTCCCGGCGGGAAAAACTGTTTTTT.

The V call is TRBV12-5, the J call TRBJ2-2; 15 bases fit TRBD2. V trimming: 3 bases; J trimming: 0 bases; junction bases outside the gene matches: 14. Per the germline V gene, CDR1 is LGHNT and CDR2 is FRNRAP. The CDR3 spans 22 residues. The CDR3 region has the DNA TGTGCTAGTGGTTTTCAAATGATACCGGGACTAGCGGGGGGCCCGAACACCGGGGAGCTGTTTTTT. Translation gives CASGFQMIPGLAGGPNTGELFF.

CDR3 coding DNA: TGCAGCGTTGAGTGGGGGTCCACTGAAGCTTTCTTT. Its protein product is CSVEWGSTEAFF. The chain uses TRBV29-1 and TRBJ1-1, with a possible D match to TRBD1 (5 bases). This CDR3 is 12 amino acids long. V lost 3 bases to trimming and J lost 4 bases, with 9 bases between them. Germline V gene data show CDR1 as SQVTM and CDR2 as ANQGSEA.

The chain has TRBV5-6 and TRBJ2-2, with D maybe TRBD2 (5 bases). The CDR3 extends over 16 amino acids. The V gene lost 1 base and the J gene lost 4 bases, with 14 bases spanning the gap. The germline V gene encodes CDR1 SGHDT and CDR2 YYEEEE. This CDR3 is CASSLFEGVSTGELFF. In nucleotides, the CDR3 is TGTGCCAGCAGCTTGTTTGAGGGAGTGAGCACCGGGGAGCTGTTTTTT.

This clone was observed a handful of times. The genes are TRBV6-6 and TRBJ1-2, with D perhaps TRBD1 (5 bases). The germline V and J ends were trimmed by 1 base and 2 bases, with 11 bases remaining between them. The V gene's germline CDR1 is MNHNY and CDR2 SVGAGI (reference sequence). The CDR3 spans 15 residues. CDR3 in DNA: TGTGCCAGCAGTTACTTGGGGCGCCTCAACTATGGCTACACCTTC. Translation gives CASSYLGRLNYGYTF.

V gene TRBV1 combines with J gene TRBJ2-3; the D call TRBD2 from the table was never checked on the DNA. TRBV1 is annotated as a pseudogene. The CDR3 consists of 20 residues. As DNA, the CDR3 is TGCACCAGCAGCCAAGTACCGGGACTAGCGGGAGGTCCTAGGTCAGATACGCAGTATTTT. As protein: CTSSQVPGLAGGPRSDTQYF.

This chain uses TRBV15 with TRBJ2-7; D possibly uses TRBD1 or TRBD2 (5 bases each). The V end was cut by 0 bases, the J end by 3 bases, with 12 bases between. The CDR3 covers 15 residues. CDR1 LNHNV and CDR2 YYDKDF come from the germline V gene (reference sequence). As DNA, the CDR3 is TGTGCCACCAGCAGAGATTTGGGGGTAAACTACGAGCAGTACTTC. Amino acid sequence: CATSRDLGVNYEQYF.

This clone was observed a handful of times. The chain uses TRBV6-5 and TRBJ2-1; D is ambiguous. Germline V CDR1 and CDR2: MNHEY, SVGAGI. The CDR3 loop spans 14 amino acids. V shed 0 bases and J shed 4 bases, with 7 bases lying between them. The CDR3 bases are TGTGCCAGCAGTTACTCGACCCAATACAATGAGCAGTTCTTC. It is translated as CASSYSTQYNEQFF.